This T cell receptor beta chain comes out of a study of T cells expressing NK-cell markers. Overall study context: Sorted CD3+CD56+NKG2C+, CD3+CD56+NKG2C- and CD3+CD56-NKG2C+ T cells provided the TCR beta repertoires.

TCRdb reanalyzed the 5' RACE reads and collapses them to one entry per CDR3 protein, without DNA. This table lists around 110,000 distinct CDR3 sequences. This TCR came from a woman between 18 and 75 years old in good health. The sequencing input was blood T cells: a sorted CD56 or NKG2C T cell subset, CD4+ or CD8+ T cells, or bulk PBMC T cells (not recorded which).

The CDR3 sequence is CSVEEGLAGVGDTQYF. The rearrangement joins TRBV29-1 to TRBJ2-3; absent DNA, TCRdb's TRBD2 call cannot be checked. The CDR3 has 16 residues. Germline-derived CDR1 and CDR2 are SQVTM and ANQGSEA.